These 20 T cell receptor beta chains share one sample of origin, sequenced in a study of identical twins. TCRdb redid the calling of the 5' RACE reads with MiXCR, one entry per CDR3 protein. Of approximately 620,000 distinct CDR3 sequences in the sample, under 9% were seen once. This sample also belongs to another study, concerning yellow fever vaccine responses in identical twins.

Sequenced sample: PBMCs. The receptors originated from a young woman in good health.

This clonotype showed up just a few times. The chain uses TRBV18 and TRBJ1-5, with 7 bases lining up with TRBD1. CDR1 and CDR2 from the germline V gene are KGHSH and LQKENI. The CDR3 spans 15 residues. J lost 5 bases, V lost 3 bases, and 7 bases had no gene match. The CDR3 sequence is CASSPGRGPDQPQHF. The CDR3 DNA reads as TGTGCCAGCTCACCTGGAAGGGGGCCGGATCAGCCCCAGCATTTT.

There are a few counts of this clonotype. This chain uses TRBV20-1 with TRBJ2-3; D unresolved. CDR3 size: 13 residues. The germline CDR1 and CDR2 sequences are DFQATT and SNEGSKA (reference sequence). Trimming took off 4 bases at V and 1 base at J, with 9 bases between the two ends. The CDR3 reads CSAKWLGTDTQYF. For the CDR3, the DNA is TGCAGTGCTAAGTGGCTAGGCACAGATACGCAGTATTTT.

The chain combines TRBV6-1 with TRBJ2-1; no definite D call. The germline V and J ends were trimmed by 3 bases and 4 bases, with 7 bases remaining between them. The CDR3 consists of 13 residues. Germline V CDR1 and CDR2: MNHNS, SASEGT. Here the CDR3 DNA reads TGTGCCAGCAGTGACCTGATTTACAATGAGCAGTTCTTC. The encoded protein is CASSDLIYNEQFF.

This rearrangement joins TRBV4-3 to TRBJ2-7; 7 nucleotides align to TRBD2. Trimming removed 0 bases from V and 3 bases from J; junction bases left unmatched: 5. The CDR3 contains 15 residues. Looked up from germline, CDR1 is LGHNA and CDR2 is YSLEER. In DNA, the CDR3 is TGCGCCAGCAGCCAAGATCGGGAGGCCATCTACGAGCAGTACTTC. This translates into CASSQDREAIYEQYF.

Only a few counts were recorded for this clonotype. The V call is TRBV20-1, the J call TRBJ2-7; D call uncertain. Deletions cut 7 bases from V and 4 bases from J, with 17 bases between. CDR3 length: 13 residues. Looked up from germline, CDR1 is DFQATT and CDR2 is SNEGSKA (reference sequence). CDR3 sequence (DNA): TGCAGTGACGAGGCTCTACGGTCATACGAGCAGTACTTC. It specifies CSDEALRSYEQYF.

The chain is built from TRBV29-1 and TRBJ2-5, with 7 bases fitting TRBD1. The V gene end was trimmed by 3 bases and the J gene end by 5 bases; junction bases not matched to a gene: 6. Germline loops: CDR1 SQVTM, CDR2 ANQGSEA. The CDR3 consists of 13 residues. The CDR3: CSVDTGVLETQYF. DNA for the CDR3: TGCAGCGTTGATACAGGGGTGTTGGAGACCCAGTACTTC. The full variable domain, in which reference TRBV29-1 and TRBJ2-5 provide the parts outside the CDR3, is SAVISQKPSRDICQRGTSLTIQCQVDSQVTMMFWYRQQPGQSLTLIATANQGSEATYESGFVIDKFPISRPNLTFSTLTVSNMSPEDSSIYLCSVDTGVLETQYFGPGTRLLVL.

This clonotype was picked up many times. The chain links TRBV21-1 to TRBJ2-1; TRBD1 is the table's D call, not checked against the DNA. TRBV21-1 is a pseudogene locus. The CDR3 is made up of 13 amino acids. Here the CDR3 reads CASSKVGGGEQFF. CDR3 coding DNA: TGTGCCAGCAGCAAAGTAGGGGGCGGTGAGCAGTTCTTC.

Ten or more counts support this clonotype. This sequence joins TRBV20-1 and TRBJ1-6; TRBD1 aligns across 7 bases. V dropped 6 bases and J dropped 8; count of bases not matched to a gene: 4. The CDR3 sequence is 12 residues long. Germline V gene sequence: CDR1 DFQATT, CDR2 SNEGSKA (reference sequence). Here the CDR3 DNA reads TGCAGTGCCAGGGGGTTTGATTCACCCCTCCACTTT. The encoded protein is CSARGFDSPLHF.

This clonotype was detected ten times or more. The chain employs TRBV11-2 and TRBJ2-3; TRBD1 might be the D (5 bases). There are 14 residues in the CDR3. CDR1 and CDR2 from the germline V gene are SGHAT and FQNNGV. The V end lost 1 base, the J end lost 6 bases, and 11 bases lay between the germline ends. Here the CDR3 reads CASSLGGVFDTQYF. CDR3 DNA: TGTGCCAGCAGCTTAGGGGGCGTCTTCGATACGCAGTATTTT.

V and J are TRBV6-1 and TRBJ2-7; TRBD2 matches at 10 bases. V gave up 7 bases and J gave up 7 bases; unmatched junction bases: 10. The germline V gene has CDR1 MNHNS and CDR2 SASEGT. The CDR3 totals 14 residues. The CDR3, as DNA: TGTGCCAGCAAATGGACTAGCGGACACGGGGAGCAGTACTTC. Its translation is CASKWTSGHGEQYF.

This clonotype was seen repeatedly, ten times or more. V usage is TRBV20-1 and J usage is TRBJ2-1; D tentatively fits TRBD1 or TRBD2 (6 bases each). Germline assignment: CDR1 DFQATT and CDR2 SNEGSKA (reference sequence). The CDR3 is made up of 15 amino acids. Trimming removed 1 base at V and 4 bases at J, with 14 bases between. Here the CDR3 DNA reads TGCAGTGCTAGAGCCCTGGGGGGCCCTTACAATGAGCAGTTCTTC. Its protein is CSARALGGPYNEQFF.

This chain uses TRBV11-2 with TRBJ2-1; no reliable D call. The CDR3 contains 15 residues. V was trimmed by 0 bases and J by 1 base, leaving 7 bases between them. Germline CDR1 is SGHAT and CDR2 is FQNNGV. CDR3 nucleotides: TGTGCCAGCAGCTTAGAGGCGGATTCCTACAATGAGCAGTTCTTC. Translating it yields CASSLEADSYNEQFF.

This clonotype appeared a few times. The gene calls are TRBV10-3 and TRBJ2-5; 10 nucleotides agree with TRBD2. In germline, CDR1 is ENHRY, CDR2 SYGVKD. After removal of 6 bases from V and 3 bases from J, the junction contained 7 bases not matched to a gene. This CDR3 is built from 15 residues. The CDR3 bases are TGTGCCATCAGCACGGGACTAGCGAGGGAAGAGACCCAGTACTTC. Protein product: CAISTGLAREETQYF.

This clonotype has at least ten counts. CDR3 bases: TGTGCCAGCAGACCCGATCGGGTTGCCACCGGGGAGCTGTTTTTT. Translated: CASRPDRVATGELFF. The chain recombines TRBV12-3 or TRBV12-4 with TRBJ2-2; no clear D gene. The germline V and J ends were trimmed by 6 bases and 4 bases, with 15 bases remaining between them. CDR3 length: 15 residues.

The CDR3 loop reads CASSTGGLTEAFF. The CDR3 region has the DNA TGTGCCAGCAGTACTGGGGGGCTGACTGAAGCTTTCTTT. The chain joins TRBV6-2 or TRBV6-3 to TRBJ1-1; D may be TRBD1 (6 bases). V lost 5 bases, J lost 5 bases, and 12 bases lay in between. The CDR3 is 13 residues long. Germline V gene sequence: CDR1 MNHEY, CDR2 SVGEGT.

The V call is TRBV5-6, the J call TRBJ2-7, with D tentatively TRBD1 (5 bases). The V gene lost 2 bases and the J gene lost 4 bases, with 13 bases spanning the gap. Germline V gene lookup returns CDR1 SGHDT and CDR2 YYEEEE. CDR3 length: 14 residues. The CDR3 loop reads CASSFGAVLYEQYF. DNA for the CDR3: TGTGCCAGCAGCTTTGGGGCAGTCCTATACGAGCAGTACTTC.

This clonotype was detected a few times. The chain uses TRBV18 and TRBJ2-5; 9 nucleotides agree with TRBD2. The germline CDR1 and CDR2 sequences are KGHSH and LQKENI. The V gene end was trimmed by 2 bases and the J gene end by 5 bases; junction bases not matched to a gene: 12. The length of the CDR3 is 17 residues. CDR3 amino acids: CASSPYYAGGSSETQYF. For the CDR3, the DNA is TGTGCCAGCTCACCATATTACGCGGGAGGGAGTTCGGAGACCCAGTACTTC.

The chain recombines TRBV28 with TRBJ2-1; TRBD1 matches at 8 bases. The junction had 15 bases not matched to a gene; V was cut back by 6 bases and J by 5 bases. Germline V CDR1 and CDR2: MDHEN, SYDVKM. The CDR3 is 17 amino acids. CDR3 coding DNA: TGTGCCAGCAGGGGAGAGACAGGGGTTTTACCGAACAATGAGCAGTTCTTC. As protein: CASRGETGVLPNNEQFF.

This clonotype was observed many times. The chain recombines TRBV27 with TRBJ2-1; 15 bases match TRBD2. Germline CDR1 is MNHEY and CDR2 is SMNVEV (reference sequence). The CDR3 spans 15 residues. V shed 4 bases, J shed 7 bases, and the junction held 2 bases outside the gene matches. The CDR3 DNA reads TGTGCCAGCAGTTGGACTAGCGGGAGGGGAAATGAGCAGTTCTTC. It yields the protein CASSWTSGRGNEQFF.

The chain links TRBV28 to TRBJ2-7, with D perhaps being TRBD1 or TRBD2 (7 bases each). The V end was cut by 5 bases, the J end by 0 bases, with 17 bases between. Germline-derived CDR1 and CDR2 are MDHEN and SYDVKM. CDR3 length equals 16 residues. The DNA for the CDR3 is TGTGCCAGCAGTACCTTTTGGGAGGGGGCCTCCTACGAGCAGTACTTC. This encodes CASSTFWEGASYEQYF.